The text below deals with one TCR beta chain. Its specificity is unknown. This record belongs to a study of Ad26.COV2.S vaccination and SARS-CoV-2 variants. Study-level information: Donor had been placed in the Ad26.COV2.S arm of the COV1001 trial. Broader study findings: Breadth measured for non-spike TCRs was similar across vaccine and placebo recipients.

This table comes from immunoSEQ multiplex PCR, and its TCRdb copy is limited to in-frame clones, with some not included. This table has about half a million clones, roughly 87% appearing once. Germline V gene data show CDR1 as GTSNPN and CDR2 as SVGIG (reference sequence). CDR3 length equals 17 residues. Trimming took 3 bases from V and 0 from J; bases not matched to a gene: 6. Regarding treatment: some 19 received Ad26.COV2.S at low or high dose, single or two shots; a few received placebo; per-sample allocation not given. Sampling happened 63 days after the first vaccine or placebo injection. Sample: peripheral blood, taken in a trial of Ad26.COV2.S vaccine versus placebo. The chain has TRBV30 and TRBJ2-7; 15 nucleotides agree with TRBD2. The clonotype comes from a person aged 18-65 years who received the Ad26.COV2.S COVID-19 vaccine or a placebo. The CDR3 here is CAWSGTSGGLFSYEQYF. CDR3 nucleotide sequence: TGTGCCTGGAGCGGGACTAGCGGGGGGCTTTTCTCCTACGAGCAGTACTTC.